This T cell receptor beta chain emerged from a study of blood T cell repertoires in COVID-19. Study context: PBMCs, B-cell-depleted T cells, or T cells were the source of the cDNA or gDNA that made up the material.

The CDR3 is 15 residues long. CDR1 and CDR2 from the germline V gene are SEHNR and FQNEAQ (reference sequence). After removal of 1 base from V and 6 bases from J, the junction contained 4 bases not matched to a gene. Repertoires were generated with immunoSEQ multiplex PCR, while TCRdb's copy carries only in-frame clones and drops some. The sample lists about 150,000 clones; 88% were seen once. Sequencing was done on a sample of peripheral blood. The source is a man aged 55-75 years with active or convalescent COVID-19. The V and J genes are TRBV7-9 and TRBJ1-2, with 11 bases identical to TRBD1. Here the CDR3 DNA reads TGTGCCAGCAGCTTAGGGGACAGGGGGTTGGATGGCTACACCTTC. Translated: CASSLGDRGLDGYTF.